The 23 T cell receptor beta chains below all came from one sample that was sequenced in a study of cytomegalovirus exposure and HLA in healthy donors. Libraries were prepared by immunoSEQ multiplex PCR; TCRdb keeps only in-frame clonotypes and omits some of them. Among more than 200,000 clones listed, about 88% were seen once. What was sequenced was PBMCs. The source is a young man in good health and CMV-seropositive.

The rearrangement joins TRBV6-4 to TRBJ1-2; perhaps TRBD1 as D (5 bases). Looked up from germline, CDR1 is MRHNA and CDR2 is SNTAGT. Trimming took off 7 bases at V and 2 bases at J, with 11 bases between the two ends. This CDR3 has 13 amino acids. The CDR3 loop is CASILQENYGYTF. The CDR3 DNA is TGTGCCAGCATTTTACAGGAGAACTATGGCTACACCTTC.

The V call is TRBV5-1, the J call TRBJ2-3, with 10 bases that match TRBD2. This CDR3 has 16 amino acids. Germline V gene sequence: CDR1 SGHRS, CDR2 YFSETQ. The V gene end was trimmed by 1 base and the J gene end by 3 bases; junction bases not matched to a gene: 5. CDR3 sequence reads: CASSLTGTSVTDTQYF. The CDR3 region has the DNA TGCGCCAGCAGCTTGACCGGGACTAGCGTTACAGATACGCAGTATTTT.

This chain uses TRBV7-7 with TRBJ2-5; D is uncertain. The CDR3 totals 15 residues. Germline values: CDR1 SSHAT, CDR2 FNYEAQ (reference sequence). V gave up 5 bases and J gave up 5 bases, with 18 bases separating them. In DNA, the CDR3 is TGTGCCAGCAGCCCAGGACGCGGAAAAAGGGAGACCCAGTACTTC. This codes for CASSPGRGKRETQYF.

CDR3 protein: CASSEFKASTDTQYF. In nucleotides, the CDR3 is TGTGCCAGCAGTGAATTTAAGGCTAGCACAGATACGCAGTATTTT. V gene TRBV6-1 combines with J gene TRBJ2-3; no clear D. Germline loops: CDR1 MNHNS, CDR2 SASEGT. Between the trimmed V and J ends, which lost 2 bases and 0 bases, there was a span of 9 bases. This CDR3 spans 15 amino acids.

This clone was found once. This sequence joins TRBV7-3 and TRBJ2-5; 8 bases fit TRBD1. This CDR3 is 14 amino acids long. Per the germline V gene, CDR1 is SGHTA and CDR2 is FQGTGA. J lost 5 bases, V lost 5 bases, and 7 bases had no gene match. For the CDR3, the DNA is TGTGCCAGCAGCACTACAGGGGGTGGGGAGACCCAGTACTTC. Its translation: CASSTTGGGETQYF.

The V call is TRBV6-6, the J call TRBJ1-2; no clear D. Per the germline V gene, CDR1 is MNHNY and CDR2 is SVGAGI (reference sequence). This CDR3 region has 14 residues. V was clipped by 7 bases and J by 7 bases, with 19 bases between them. The CDR3 loop reads CASTTRPPEGGYTF. In DNA form, the CDR3 reads TGTGCCAGCACTACTAGACCCCCGGAGGGTGGCTACACCTTC.

The chain couples TRBV27 to TRBJ1-5; no firm D call. The V end lost 2 bases, the J end lost 4 bases, and 9 bases lay between the germline ends. CDR3 length equals 14 residues. CDR1 is MNHEY and CDR2 is SMNVEV in the germline V gene (reference sequence). The CDR3 spells CASSLGRFNQPQHF. The CDR3 DNA follows: TGTGCCAGCAGTTTAGGCAGGTTTAATCAGCCCCAGCATTTT.

The rearrangement uses TRBV11-2 and TRBJ2-1, with 7 bases lining up with TRBD1. The CDR3 covers 15 residues. Germline CDR1 reads SGHAT; CDR2 reads FQNNGV. Trimming cost V 5 bases and J 0 bases; bases outside gene matches: 4. The CDR3 DNA reads as TGTGCCAGCAGCCCCGACAGGGCCTCCTACAATGAGCAGTTCTTC. Its protein is CASSPDRASYNEQFF.

The rearrangement joins TRBV27 to TRBJ2-2, with D tentatively TRBD2 (5 bases). The CDR3 sequence is 12 residues long. The V end was cut by 6 bases, the J end by 4 bases, with 6 bases between. Looked up from germline, CDR1 is MNHEY and CDR2 is SMNVEV (reference sequence). CDR3 sequence reads: CASREGTGELFF. Here the CDR3 DNA reads TGTGCCAGCAGAGAGGGCACCGGGGAGCTGTTTTTT.

V usage is TRBV7-3 and J usage is TRBJ2-1, with a possible D match to TRBD2 (7 bases). Germline V gene sequence: CDR1 SGHTA, CDR2 FQGTGA. The length of the CDR3 is 15 residues. V was shortened by 10 bases and J by 4 bases, with 20 bases between the two germline ends. Here the CDR3 reads CATKRGRDLYNEQFF. In DNA, the CDR3 is TGTGCCACTAAAAGGGGGAGGGACCTTTACAATGAGCAGTTCTTC.

This clone was seen a handful of times. This rearrangement joins TRBV30 to TRBJ2-7, with 9 positions matching TRBD2. After removal of 3 bases from V and 4 bases from J, the junction contained 10 bases not matched to a gene. From germline, CDR1 is GTSNPN and CDR2 SVGIG (reference sequence). The CDR3 spans 15 residues. The CDR3 DNA is TGTGCCTGGAGCCCGTTAGCGGGAGTAACTTACGAGCAGTACTTC. This encodes CAWSPLAGVTYEQYF.

The chain has TRBV6-5 and TRBJ2-1; a possible D gene is TRBD2 (6 bases). Germline CDR1 reads MNHEY; CDR2 reads SVGAGI. The CDR3 covers 12 residues. V was cut by 6 bases and J by 15 bases, with 18 bases left in between. The CDR3 coding sequence is TGTGCCAGCAGCCGCGATCTAGCGATTTGGTTCTTC. This translates into CASSRDLAIWFF.

This chain links TRBV30 with TRBJ1-5, with D hard to call. This CDR3 is built from 14 residues. The V and J ends lost 3 bases and 0 bases respectively, with 9 bases between them. Germline V lookup: CDR1 GTSNPN, CDR2 SVGIG (reference sequence). CDR3 DNA sequence: TGTGCCTGGAGAACATGGGGTAGCAATCAGCCCCAGCATTTT. Its translation: CAWRTWGSNQPQHF.

The CDR3 sequence is CASSYGGLGSHEQYF. In DNA form, the CDR3 reads TGTGCCAGCAGTTACGGCGGGCTCGGGTCCCACGAGCAGTACTTC. The chain employs TRBV6-5 and TRBJ2-7, with D possibly being TRBD2 (5 bases). Germline V lookup: CDR1 MNHEY, CDR2 SVGAGI. The CDR3 totals 15 residues. V was pared by 2 bases and J by 5 bases, with 16 bases between.

The chain combines TRBV30 with TRBJ2-3; TRBD2 aligns across 9 bases. Per germline, CDR1 GTSNPN and CDR2 SVGIG (reference sequence). J lost 1 base, V lost 7 bases, and 6 bases had no gene match. CDR3 length: 14 amino acids. In DNA form, the CDR3 reads TGTGCCTCCCTGAAGCGGGGGGGCACAGATACGCAGTATTTT. Its translation: CASLKRGGTDTQYF.

The V and J genes are TRBV5-3 and TRBJ2-5; TRBD2 agrees at 9 bases. TRBV5-3 is assigned to the ORF class and has an uncertain function. V trimming: 7 bases; J trimming: 3 bases; junction bases outside the gene matches: 10. The CDR3 extends over 15 amino acids. The CDR3 region is CARPLWGLAKETQYF. In DNA, the CDR3 is TGTGCCAGACCCCTGTGGGGACTAGCAAAAGAGACCCAGTACTTC.

The chain combines TRBV5-1 with TRBJ2-7, with unresolved D. CDR1 and CDR2 from the germline V gene are SGHRS and YFSETQ. V lost 0 bases and J 6 bases, leaving 13 bases between the germline ends. The CDR3 sequence is 14 residues long. The CDR3: CASSLGRQLGEQYF. DNA for the CDR3: TGCGCCAGCAGCTTGGGGCGGCAGTTGGGCGAGCAGTACTTC.

The chain uses TRBV19 and TRBJ2-1, with 9 nucleotides matching TRBD2. CDR3 length equals 13 residues. Trimming cost V 8 bases and J 3 bases; bases outside gene matches: 2. Per the germline V gene, CDR1 is LNHDA and CDR2 is SQIVND (reference sequence). The CDR3 protein is CASSSGIYNEQFF. The CDR3 DNA reads as TGTGCCAGTTCTAGCGGGATCTACAATGAGCAGTTCTTC.

This clone was detected once. This chain links TRBV4-3 with TRBJ2-5; TRBD2 matches 10 bases. V shed 2 bases, J shed 2 bases, and the junction held 8 bases outside the gene matches. Germline V lookup: CDR1 LGHNA, CDR2 YSLEER. The CDR3 extends over 17 amino acids. The CDR3 nucleotides are TGCGCCAGCAGCCAAAATATTCTAGCGGGAGAGCAAGAGACCCAGTACTTC. This sequence encodes CASSQNILAGEQETQYF.

V gene TRBV7-6 combines with J gene TRBJ2-1, with 8 bases lining up with TRBD1. Per germline, CDR1 SGHVS and CDR2 FNYEAQ. CDR3 length: 16 amino acids. Trimming took 2 bases from V and 3 from J; bases not matched to a gene: 6. The CDR3: CASSLRQGAFYNEQFF. CDR3 DNA: TGTGCCAGCAGCTTAAGGCAGGGGGCTTTCTACAATGAGCAGTTCTTC.

The V call is TRBV29-1, the J call TRBJ2-7, with 10 nucleotides matching TRBD1. The CDR3 consists of 13 residues. Germline loops: CDR1 SQVTM, CDR2 ANQGSEA. The junction had 8 bases not matched to a gene; V was cut back by 6 bases and J by 6 bases. CDR3 amino acids: CSVGTGEGAEQYF. The CDR3 nucleotides are TGCAGCGTCGGGACAGGGGAAGGGGCCGAGCAGTACTTC.

The chain combines TRBV6-1 with TRBJ2-7; D is possibly TRBD2 (6 bases). The CDR3 has 14 amino acids. V lost 2 bases and J lost 3, with 11 bases in between. Germline loops: CDR1 MNHNS, CDR2 SASEGT. The CDR3 DNA follows: TGTGCCAGCAGTGAACGGGAGCGGAGCTACGAGCAGTACTTC. This gives the protein CASSERERSYEQYF.

This clone occurred once. The chain recombines TRBV4-1 with TRBJ2-1; TRBD2 agrees at 7 bases. The junction had 19 bases not matched to a gene; V was cut back by 1 base and J by 1 base. In germline, CDR1 is MGHRA, CDR2 YSYEKL. This CDR3 contains 21 residues. CDR3 nucleotide sequence: TGCGCCAGCAGCCAAGTCCCCTTTGTGGTGGCGGGAGTGAGGTCCTACAATGAGCAGTTCTTC. Protein: CASSQVPFVVAGVRSYNEQFF.